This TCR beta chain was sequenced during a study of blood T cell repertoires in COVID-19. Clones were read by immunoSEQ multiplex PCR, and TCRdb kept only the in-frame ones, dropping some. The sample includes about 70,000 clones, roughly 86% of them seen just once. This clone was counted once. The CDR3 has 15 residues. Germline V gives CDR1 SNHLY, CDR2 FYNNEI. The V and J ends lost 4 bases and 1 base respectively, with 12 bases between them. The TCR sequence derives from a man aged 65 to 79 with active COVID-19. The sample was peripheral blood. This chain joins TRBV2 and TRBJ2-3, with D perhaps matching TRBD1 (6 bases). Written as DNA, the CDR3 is TGTGCCAGCAGTGCCCTGGGGGCGCGCACAGATACGCAGTATTTT. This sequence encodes CASSALGARTDTQYF.